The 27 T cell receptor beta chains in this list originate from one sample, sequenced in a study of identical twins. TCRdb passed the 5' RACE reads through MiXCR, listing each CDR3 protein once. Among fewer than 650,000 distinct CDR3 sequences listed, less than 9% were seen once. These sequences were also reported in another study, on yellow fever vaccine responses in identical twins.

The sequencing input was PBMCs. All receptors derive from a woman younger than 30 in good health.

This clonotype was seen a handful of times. CDR3 in DNA: TGTGCCAGCAGCAGGGACCGTTATAACTATGGCTACACCTTC. Its protein product is CASSRDRYNYGYTF. The chain has TRBV2 and TRBJ1-2; D possibly corresponds to TRBD1 (5 bases). CDR1 and CDR2 from the germline V gene are SNHLY and FYNNEI. CDR3 length: 14 amino acids. V was trimmed by 6 bases and J by 1 base, leaving 12 bases between them.

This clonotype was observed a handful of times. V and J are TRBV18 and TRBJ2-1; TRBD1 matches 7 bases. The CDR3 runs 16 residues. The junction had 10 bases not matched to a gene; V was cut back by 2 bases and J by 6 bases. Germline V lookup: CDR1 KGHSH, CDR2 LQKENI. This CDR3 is CASSPDRNRGANEQFF. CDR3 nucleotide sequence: TGTGCCAGCTCACCAGATCGGAACAGGGGAGCCAATGAGCAGTTCTTC. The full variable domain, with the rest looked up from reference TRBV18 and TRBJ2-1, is NAGVMQNPRHLVRRRGQEARLRCSPMKGHSHVYWYRQLPEEGLKFMVYLQKENIIDESGMPKERFSAEFPKEGPSILRIQQVVRGDSAAYFCASSPDRNRGANEQFFGPGTRLTVL.

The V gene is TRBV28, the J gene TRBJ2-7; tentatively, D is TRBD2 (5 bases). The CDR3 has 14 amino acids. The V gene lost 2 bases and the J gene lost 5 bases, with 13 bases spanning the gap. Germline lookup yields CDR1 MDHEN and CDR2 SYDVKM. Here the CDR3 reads CASSLRGSLHEQYF. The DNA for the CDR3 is TGTGCCAGCAGTTTACGTGGGAGCTTGCACGAGCAGTACTTC.

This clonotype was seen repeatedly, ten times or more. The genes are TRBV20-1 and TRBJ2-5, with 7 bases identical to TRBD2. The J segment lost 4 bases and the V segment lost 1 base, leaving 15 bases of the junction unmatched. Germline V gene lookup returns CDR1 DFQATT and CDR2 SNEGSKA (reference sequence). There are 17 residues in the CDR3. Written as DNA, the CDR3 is TGCAGTGCTAGAGTACGGGGAGCGGGGATTGAGGGAGAGACCCAGTACTTC. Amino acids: CSARVRGAGIEGETQYF.

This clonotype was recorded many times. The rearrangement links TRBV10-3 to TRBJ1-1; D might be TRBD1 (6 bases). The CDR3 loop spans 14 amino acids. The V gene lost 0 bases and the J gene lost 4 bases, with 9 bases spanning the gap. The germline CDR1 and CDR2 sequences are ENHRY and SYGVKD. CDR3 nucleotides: TGTGCCATCAGTGAGTCAGGGGGTTCCACTGAAGCTTTCTTT. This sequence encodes CAISESGGSTEAFF.

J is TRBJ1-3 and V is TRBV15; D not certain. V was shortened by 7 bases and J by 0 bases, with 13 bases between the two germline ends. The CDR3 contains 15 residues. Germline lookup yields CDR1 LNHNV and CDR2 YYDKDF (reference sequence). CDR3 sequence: CATIQSESSGNTIYF. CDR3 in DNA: TGTGCCACCATCCAGAGCGAGAGCTCTGGAAACACCATATATTTT.

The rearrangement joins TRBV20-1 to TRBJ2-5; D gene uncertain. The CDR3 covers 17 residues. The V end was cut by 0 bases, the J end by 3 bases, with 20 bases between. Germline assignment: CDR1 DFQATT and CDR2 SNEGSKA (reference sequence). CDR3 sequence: CSARDVGWPSEEETQYF. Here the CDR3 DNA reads TGCAGTGCTAGAGATGTGGGCTGGCCCTCAGAAGAAGAGACCCAGTACTTC.

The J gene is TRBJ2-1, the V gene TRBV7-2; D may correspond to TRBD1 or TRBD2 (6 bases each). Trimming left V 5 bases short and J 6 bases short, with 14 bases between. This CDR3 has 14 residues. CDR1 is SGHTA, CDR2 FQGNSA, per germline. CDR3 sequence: CASSNNGGSNEQFF. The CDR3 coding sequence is TGTGCCAGCAGCAACAACGGGGGCAGCAATGAGCAGTTCTTC. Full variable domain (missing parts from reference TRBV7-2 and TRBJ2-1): GAGVSQSPSNKVTEKGKDVELRCDPISGHTALYWYRQSLGQGLEFLIYFQGNSAPDKSGLPSDRFSAERTGGSVSTLTIQRTQQEDSAVYLCASSNNGGSNEQFFGPGTRLTVL.

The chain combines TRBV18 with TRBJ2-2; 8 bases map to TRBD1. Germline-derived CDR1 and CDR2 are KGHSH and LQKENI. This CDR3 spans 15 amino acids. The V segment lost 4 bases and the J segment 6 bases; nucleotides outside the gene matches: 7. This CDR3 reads CASSRPDRGSGELFF. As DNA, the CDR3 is TGTGCCAGCTCACGGCCTGACAGGGGCTCCGGGGAGCTGTTTTTT.

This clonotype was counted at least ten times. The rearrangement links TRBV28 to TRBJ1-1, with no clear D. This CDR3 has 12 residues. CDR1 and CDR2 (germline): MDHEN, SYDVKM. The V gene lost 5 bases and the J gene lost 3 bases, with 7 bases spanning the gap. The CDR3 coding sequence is TGTGCCAGCAGTACCCGACACACTGAAGCTTTCTTT. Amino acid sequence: CASSTRHTEAFF. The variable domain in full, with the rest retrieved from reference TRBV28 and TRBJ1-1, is DVKVTQSSRYLVKRTGEKVFLECVQDMDHENMFWYRQDPGLGLRLIYFSYDVKMKEKGDIPEGYSVSREKKERFSLILESASTNQTSMYLCASSTRHTEAFFGQGTRLTVV.

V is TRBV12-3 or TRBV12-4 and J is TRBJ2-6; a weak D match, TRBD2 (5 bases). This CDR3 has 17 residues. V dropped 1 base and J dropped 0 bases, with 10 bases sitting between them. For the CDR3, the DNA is TGTGCCAGCAGTTTAGGTCCGGGATCCTCTGGGGCCAACGTCCTGACTTTC. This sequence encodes CASSLGPGSSGANVLTF.

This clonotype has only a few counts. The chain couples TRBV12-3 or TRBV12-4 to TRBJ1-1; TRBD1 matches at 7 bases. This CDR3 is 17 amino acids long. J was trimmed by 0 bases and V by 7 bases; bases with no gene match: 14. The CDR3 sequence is CASMGQDREFMNTEAFF. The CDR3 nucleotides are TGTGCCAGCATGGGCCAAGACAGGGAATTTATGAACACTGAAGCTTTCTTT.

The CDR3 loop reads CASHLSIQGNEQFF. CDR3 nucleotides: TGTGCCAGCCACCTCTCCATACAGGGCAATGAGCAGTTCTTC. The chain joins TRBV13 to TRBJ2-1; D perhaps matches TRBD1 (6 bases). Germline V gene data show CDR1 as PRHDT and CDR2 as FYEKMQ (reference sequence). V lost 8 bases, J lost 6 bases, and 17 bases lay in between. The CDR3 covers 14 residues.

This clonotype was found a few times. As DNA, the CDR3 is TGTGCCACCAGCAGAGGGAAACAGGGCCACTACAATGAGCAGTTCTTC. Protein product: CATSRGKQGHYNEQFF. The chain joins TRBV15 to TRBJ2-1; TRBD1 might be the D (6 bases). The CDR3 consists of 16 residues. CDR1 and CDR2 (germline): LNHNV, YYDKDF (reference sequence). V was cut by 1 base and J by 3 bases, with 13 bases left in between.

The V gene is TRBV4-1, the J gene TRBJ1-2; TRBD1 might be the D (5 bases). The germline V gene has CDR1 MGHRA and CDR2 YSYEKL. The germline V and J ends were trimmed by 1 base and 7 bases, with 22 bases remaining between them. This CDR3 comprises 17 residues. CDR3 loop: CASSQALGGLRLSGYTF. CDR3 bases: TGCGCCAGCAGCCAAGCCCTTGGGGGGTTGAGGCTGAGTGGCTACACCTTC.

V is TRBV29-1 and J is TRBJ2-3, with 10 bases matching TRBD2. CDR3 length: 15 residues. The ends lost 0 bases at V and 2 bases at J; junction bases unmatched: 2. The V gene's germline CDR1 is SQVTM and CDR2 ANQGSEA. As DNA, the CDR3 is TGCAGCGTTGAAGATCTAGCGGGAGTCACAGATACGCAGTATTTT. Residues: CSVEDLAGVTDTQYF.

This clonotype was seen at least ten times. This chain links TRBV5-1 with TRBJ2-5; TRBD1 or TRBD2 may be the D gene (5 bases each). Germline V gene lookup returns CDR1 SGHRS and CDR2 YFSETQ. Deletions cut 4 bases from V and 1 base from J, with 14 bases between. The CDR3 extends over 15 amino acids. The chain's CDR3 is CASSRDGGVQETQYF. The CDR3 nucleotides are TGCGCCAGCAGCCGGGACGGTGGGGTCCAAGAGACCCAGTACTTC.

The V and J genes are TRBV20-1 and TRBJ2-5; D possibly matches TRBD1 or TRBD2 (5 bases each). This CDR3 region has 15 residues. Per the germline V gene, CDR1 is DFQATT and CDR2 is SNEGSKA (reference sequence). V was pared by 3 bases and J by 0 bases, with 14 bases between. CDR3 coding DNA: TGCAGTGCTAGCCTTCCGTCGGGACACCAAGAGACCCAGTACTTC. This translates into CSASLPSGHQETQYF.

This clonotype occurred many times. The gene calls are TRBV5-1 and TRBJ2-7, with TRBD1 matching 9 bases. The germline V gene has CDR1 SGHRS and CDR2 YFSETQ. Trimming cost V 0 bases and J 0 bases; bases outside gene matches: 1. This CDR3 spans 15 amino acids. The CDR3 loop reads CASSLEGQGSYEQYF. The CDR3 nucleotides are TGCGCCAGCAGCTTGGAGGGACAGGGCTCCTACGAGCAGTACTTC.

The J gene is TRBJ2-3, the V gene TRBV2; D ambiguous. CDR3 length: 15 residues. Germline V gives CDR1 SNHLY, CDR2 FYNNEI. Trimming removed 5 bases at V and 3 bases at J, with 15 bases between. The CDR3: CASSYDAADTDTQYF. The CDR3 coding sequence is TGTGCCAGCAGTTATGACGCAGCTGATACAGATACGCAGTATTTT.

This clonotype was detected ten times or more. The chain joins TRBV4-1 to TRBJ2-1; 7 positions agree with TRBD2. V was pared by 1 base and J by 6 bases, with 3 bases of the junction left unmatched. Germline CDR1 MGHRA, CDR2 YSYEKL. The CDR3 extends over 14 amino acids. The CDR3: CASSQVRTSNEQFF. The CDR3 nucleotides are TGCGCCAGCAGCCAAGTTAGGACTAGCAATGAGCAGTTCTTC.

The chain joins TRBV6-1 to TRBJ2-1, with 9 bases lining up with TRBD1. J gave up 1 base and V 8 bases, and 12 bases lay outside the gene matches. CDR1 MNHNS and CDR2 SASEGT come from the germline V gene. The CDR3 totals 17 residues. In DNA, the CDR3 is TGTGCCAGCTACCGGGACAGGGCCCCGGGGTCCTACAATGAGCAGTTCTTC. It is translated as CASYRDRAPGSYNEQFF.

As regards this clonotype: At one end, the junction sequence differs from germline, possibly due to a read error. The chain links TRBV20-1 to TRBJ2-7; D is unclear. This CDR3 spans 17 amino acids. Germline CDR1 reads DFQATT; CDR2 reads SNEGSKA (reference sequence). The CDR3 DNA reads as TGCAGTGCTAGAGTCCGTCACGGCCCCAGATCCTCCAACGAGCAGTACTTC. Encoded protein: CSARVRHGPRSSNEQYF.

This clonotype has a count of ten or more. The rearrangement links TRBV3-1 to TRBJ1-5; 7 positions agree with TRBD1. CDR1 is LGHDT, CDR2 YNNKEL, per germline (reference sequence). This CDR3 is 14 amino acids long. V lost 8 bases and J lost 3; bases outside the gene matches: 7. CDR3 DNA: TGTGCCAGCGCCATAGGGGGCTACAATCAGCCCCAGCATTTT. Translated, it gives CASAIGGYNQPQHF. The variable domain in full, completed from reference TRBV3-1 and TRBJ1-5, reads DTAVSQTPKYLVTQMGNDKSIKCEQNLGHDTMYWYKQDSKKFLKIMFSYNNKELIINETVPNRFSPKSPDKAHLNLHINSLELGDSAVYFCASAIGGYNQPQHFGDGTRLSIL.

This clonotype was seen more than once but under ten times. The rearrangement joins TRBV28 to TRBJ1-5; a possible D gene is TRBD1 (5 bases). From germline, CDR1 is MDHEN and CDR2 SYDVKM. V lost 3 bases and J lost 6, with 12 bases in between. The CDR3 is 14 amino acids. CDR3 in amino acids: CASSFAAGFQPQHF. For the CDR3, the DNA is TGTGCCAGCAGTTTTGCGGCAGGGTTTCAGCCCCAGCATTTT.

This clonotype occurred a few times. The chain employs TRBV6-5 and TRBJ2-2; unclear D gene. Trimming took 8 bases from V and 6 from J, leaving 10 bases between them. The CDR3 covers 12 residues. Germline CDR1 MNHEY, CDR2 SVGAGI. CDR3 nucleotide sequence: TGTGCCAGCGGTCGCGGTCCCGGGGAGCTGTTTTTT. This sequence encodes CASGRGPGELFF.

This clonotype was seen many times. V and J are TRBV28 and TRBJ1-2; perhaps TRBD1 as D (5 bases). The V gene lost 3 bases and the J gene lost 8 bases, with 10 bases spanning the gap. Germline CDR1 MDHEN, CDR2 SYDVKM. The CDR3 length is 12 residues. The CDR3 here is CASSFQGWGYTF. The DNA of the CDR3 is TGTGCCAGCAGTTTTCAGGGATGGGGCTACACCTTC.